This T cell receptor (beta chain) emerged from a study of shared clonotypes between healthy human individuals. Broader study findings: The low donor count limited represented genetic and exposure-history diversity. Sequencing depth was a factor that was expected to affect clonotype sharing among donors. Researchers sampled only blood; tissue repertoires likely differ.

Germline V gene sequence: CDR1 LNHDA, CDR2 SQIVND (reference sequence). With V trimmed by 4 bases and J by 1 base, 2 bases remained unmatched. CDR3 length: 16 amino acids. Deep level was the assay's run setting. The repertoire was sequenced with immunoSEQ multiplex PCR; TCRdb's copy has only in-frame clones and lacks some. This table has about 460,000 clones, over 60% appearing once. This clone showed up many times. Its antigen is as yet unknown. The sequenced sample consisted of PBMCs. The clonotype originates from a woman in her thirties or forties in good health. Some clones in this sample may be carry-over from other donors' samples. This sequence joins TRBV19 and TRBJ2-6; 9 nucleotides match TRBD1. CDR3 loop: CASSKQGASGANVLTF. In nucleotides, the CDR3 is TGTGCCAGTAGTAAACAGGGGGCTTCTGGGGCCAACGTCCTGACTTTC.